A selection of T cell receptor beta chains follows, all from one sample in a study of shared clonotypes between healthy human individuals. Repertoires were generated with immunoSEQ multiplex PCR, while TCRdb's copy carries only in-frame clones and drops some. This sample yields about 1 million clones, of which about three quarters are seen a single time; 1.4% belongs to the top ten. Sequenced material: memory CD4+ T cells sorted from blood. The receptors originated from a man in his late teens or twenties in good health. CDR3s include the opening cysteine and the closing phenylalanine or tryptophan. A D gene is named only where the DNA matches it firmly. Only part of the rows carry a size: once, few, many, or a class if the clone is expanded.

d_call	clone_size	v_call	j_call	cdr3_nt	cdr3_aa
TRBD2	many	TRBV6-5	TRBJ2-1	TGTGCCAGCAGTTACGTAGCGGGGAGGTCCGGTGAGCAGTTCTTC	CASSYVAGRSGEQFF
TRBD2	.	TRBV29-1	TRBJ2-3	TGCAGCGTTGATCCAGCGGGGAGCACAGATACGCAGTATTTT	CSVDPAGSTDTQYF
.	many	TRBV1	TRBJ2-7	TGCACCAGCAGCCAAGTAGTGGTGGGGTATAGCGGGAGAGCCTACGAGCAGTACTTC	CTSSQVVVGYSGRAYEQYF
.	.	TRBV2	TRBJ1-1	TGTGCCAGCAGAGGCGGGACAAATATGAACACTGAAGCTTTCTTT	CASRGGTNMNTEAFF
TRBD1	.	TRBV5-4	TRBJ2-7	TGTGCCAGCAGCTTGAGGACAGGGGGCTTCGAGCAGTACTTC	CASSLRTGGFEQYF
TRBD1	.	TRBV15	TRBJ2-1	TGTGCCACCAGCAGAGAGGGGCAAGGGGGCGCCTACAATGAGCAGTTCTTC	CATSREGQGGAYNEQFF
TRBD2	.	TRBV7-2	TRBJ2-7	TGTGCCAGCAGCTTAGCGTTGGCTAGCGGAAGCTCCTACGAGCAGTACTTC	CASSLALASGSSYEQYF
.	.	TRBV5-4	TRBJ1-1	TGTGCCAGCAGCTTGTCAGCAGGTTCCCCCACTGAAGCTTTCTTT	CASSLSAGSPTEAFF
.	.	TRBV5-1	TRBJ1-6	TGCGCCAGCAGCTTGGCCGTGGCAGGCCGGCCCCTCCACTTT	CASSLAVAGRPLHF
.	.	TRBV28	TRBJ1-3	TGTGCCAGCAGTTACCCGAGGGGGGCTGGTGCTGGAAACACCATATATTTT	CASSYPRGAGAGNTIYF
.	.	TRBV11-3	TRBJ2-2	TGTGCCAGCAGCCTAGGGTACGGGGAGCTGTTTTTT	CASSLGYGELFF
.	.	TRBV6-6	TRBJ1-5	TGTGCCAGCAGTCCCCCGGCTCAGCCCCAGCATTTT	CASSPPAQPQHF
TRBD1	few	TRBV7-2	TRBJ1-6	TGTGCCAGCAGTCCGGACAGGGTTTATTCACCCCTCCACTTT	CASSPDRVYSPLHF
.	.	TRBV2	TRBJ1-2	TGTGCCAGCAGCTTGGACGGCTCTAACTATGGCTACACCTTC	CASSLDGSNYGYTF
TRBD2	.	TRBV11-3	TRBJ2-1	TGTGCCAGCAGCTTAGACGGTAGCGGGATTTTAAGTGAGCAGTTCTTC	CASSLDGSGILSEQFF
.	many	TRBV5-6	TRBJ1-5	TGTGCCAGCAGCTTCAGGGGTGGCAATCAGCCCCAGCATTTT	CASSFRGGNQPQHF
TRBD1	.	TRBV19	TRBJ2-7	TGTGCCAGTAGTGATGCCGGGACAGCCTATTCTTCGGTCCGCCTGAACTTC	CASSDAGTAYSSVRLNF
TRBD1	few	TRBV2	TRBJ1-2	TGTGCCAGCAGTCCCCGAGAGGGACAGGGCATCGGTGGCTACACCTTC	CASSPREGQGIGGYTF
.	.	TRBV4-3	TRBJ1-2	TGCGCCAGCAGCCATCGTAACTATGGCTACACCTTC	CASSHRNYGYTF
TRBD2	few	TRBV19	TRBJ2-7	TGTGCCACCAGACTAGCCCACGAGCAGTACTTC	CATRLAHEQYF
.	.	TRBV7-2	TRBJ2-2	TGTGCCAGCAGCTTATTCGGGGTAGCCGGGGAGCTGTTTTTT	CASSLFGVAGELFF
.	.	TRBV21-1	TRBJ2-7	TGTGCCAGCAGCCTCAGGTCCACCACCGCCTACGAGCAGTACTTC	CASSLRSTTAYEQYF
.	few	TRBV5-1	TRBJ2-7	TGCGCCAGCAGCGGGGGACTGACGGACGAGCAGTACTTC	CASSGGLTDEQYF
.	.	TRBV27	TRBJ2-2	TGTGCCAGCACCTCTTACGGGACGGAGAACACCGGGGAGCTGTTTTTT	CASTSYGTENTGELFF
.	.	TRBV7-2	TRBJ2-7	TGCGCCAGCAGCCAAGAGTGGACTTTCAGCTCCTACGAGCAGTACTTC	CASSQEWTFSSYEQYF
.	.	TRBV27	TRBJ2-5	TGTGCCAGCAGTAGGGGGGAGACCCAGTACTTC	CASSRGETQYF
.	.	TRBV2	TRBJ2-2	TGTGCCAGCAATCCGACCTACACCGGGGAGCTGTTTTTT	CASNPTYTGELFF
.	few	TRBV5-4	TRBJ2-7	TGTGCCAGCAGCTTGGACCGCCACTACGAGCAGTACTTC	CASSLDRHYEQYF
TRBD2	.	TRBV30	TRBJ2-3	TGTGCCTGGAGGCTAGCGGGAGGGCACCACTCTAGCACAGATACGCAGTATTTT	CAWRLAGGHHSSTDTQYF
.	.	TRBV5-1	TRBJ2-5	TGCGCCAGCAGCCTATCAGGGTCGAAAGAGACCCAGTACTTC	CASSLSGSKETQYF
.	.	TRBV5-1	TRBJ2-7	TGCGCCAGCAGCTTGGGGCAGACGAGCTCCTACGAGCAGTACTTC	CASSLGQTSSYEQYF
.	.	TRBV5-5	TRBJ1-1	TGTGCCAGCAGCTTCTCGACCGGCATGAACACTGAAGCTTTCTTT	CASSFSTGMNTEAFF
.	.	TRBV29-1	TRBJ2-2	TGCAGCGTCATTGCGGACGCGGGGGAGCTGTTTTTT	CSVIADAGELFF
TRBD2	few	TRBV28	TRBJ2-5	TGTGCCAGCAGTTTATGGCGCGGGGGTGGGGAGACCCAGTACTTC	CASSLWRGGGETQYF
TRBD1	once	TRBV2	TRBJ1-2	TGTGCCAGCAGTGAAGCGCTTCCGGCAGGGGGCGCGGGCTACACCTTC	CASSEALPAGGAGYTF
TRBD1	.	TRBV5-1	TRBJ1-6	TGCGCCAGCAGCTTGGACCCTAGACAGGGAAATTCACCCCTCCACTTT	CASSLDPRQGNSPLHF
.	.	TRBV2	TRBJ1-2	TGTGCCAGCAATTCCATTAAAACAGAGGGCTACACCTTC	CASNSIKTEGYTF
.	.	TRBV25-1	TRBJ2-7	TGTGCCAGCAGTGAAGGCAGCTCCTACGAGCAGTACTTC	CASSEGSSYEQYF
.	.	TRBV6-1	TRBJ2-3	TGTGCCAGCAGCCCCCCGAAAGTACCAGATACGCAGTATTTT	CASSPPKVPDTQYF
TRBD2	few	TRBV5-4	TRBJ2-5	TGTGCCAGCAGCGTGCCGGGACTAGCGAAAGAGACCCAGTACTTC	CASSVPGLAKETQYF
TRBD1	.	TRBV6-6	TRBJ2-5	TGTGCCAGCAGTCCCACAGGGGGCGCGGAGACCCAGTACTTC	CASSPTGGAETQYF
.	.	TRBV29-1	TRBJ1-2	TGCAGCGTATCCAGGGGCGAGTGGTATGGCTACACCTTC	CSVSRGEWYGYTF
.	few	TRBV6-1	TRBJ1-5	TGTGCCAGCAGTGACACGGGCAGGGAGCCCCAGCATTTT	CASSDTGREPQHF
TRBD1	few	TRBV10-2	TRBJ1-5	TGCGCCAGCAACCCCACAGGGGGCAATCAGCCCCAGCATTTT	CASNPTGGNQPQHF
.	.	TRBV2	TRBJ2-5	TGTGCCAGCAGTCCGGGAATCCAAACTGATCCAGAGACCCAGTACTTC	CASSPGIQTDPETQYF
.	.	TRBV19	TRBJ1-1	TGTGCCAGTGGGGGGAGGGGCAGGAACACTGAAGCTTTCTTT	CASGGRGRNTEAFF
.	.	TRBV19	TRBJ1-5	TGTGCCAGTAGTATTTTTAGAAACAATCAGCCCCAGCATTTT	CASSIFRNNQPQHF
TRBD2	.	TRBV7-9	TRBJ2-3	TGTGCCAGCAGCTTCTCTAGCGGGGTGCGCACAGATACGCAGTATTTT	CASSFSSGVRTDTQYF
.	.	TRBV6-1	TRBJ2-2	TGTGCCACCCGGGGCCCTAACACCGGGGAGCTGTTTTTT	CATRGPNTGELFF
.	few	TRBV4-1	TRBJ2-7	TGCGCCAGCAGCCAAGATGAAGGCAGCTCCTACGAGCAGTACTTC	CASSQDEGSSYEQYF
.	.	TRBV2	TRBJ1-3	TGTGCCAGCAGTGACACAGGCTTACCTGGAAACACCATATATTTT	CASSDTGLPGNTIYF
TRBD1	.	TRBV5-6	TRBJ1-6	TGTGCCAGCAGCTTGGCCTCGGCAGGGGGCAATTCACCCCTCCACTTT	CASSLASAGGNSPLHF
.	.	TRBV27	TRBJ1-6	TGTGCCAGCTCCCAGACAGGAGATAATTCACCCCTCCACTTT	CASSQTGDNSPLHF
.	many	TRBV5-1	TRBJ1-1	TGCGCCAGCAGCCCGAGGACAAACGGGGACACTGAAGCTTTCTTT	CASSPRTNGDTEAFF